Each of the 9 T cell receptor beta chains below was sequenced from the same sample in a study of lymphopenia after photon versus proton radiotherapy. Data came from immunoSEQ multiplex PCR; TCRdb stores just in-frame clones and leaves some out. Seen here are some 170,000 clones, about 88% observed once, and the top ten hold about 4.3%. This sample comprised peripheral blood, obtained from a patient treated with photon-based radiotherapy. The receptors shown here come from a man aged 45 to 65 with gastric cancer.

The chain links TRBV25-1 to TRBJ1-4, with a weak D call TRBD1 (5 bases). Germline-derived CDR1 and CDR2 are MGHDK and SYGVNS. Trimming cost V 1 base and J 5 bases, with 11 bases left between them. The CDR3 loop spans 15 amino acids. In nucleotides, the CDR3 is TGTGCCAGCAGTGAATGGGGGAGCCAAAATGAAAAACTGTTTTTT. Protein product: CASSEWGSQNEKLFF.

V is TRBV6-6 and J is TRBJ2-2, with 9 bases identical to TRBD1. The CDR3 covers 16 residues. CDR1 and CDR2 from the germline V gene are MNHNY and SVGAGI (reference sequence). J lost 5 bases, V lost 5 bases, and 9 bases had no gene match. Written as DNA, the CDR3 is TGTGCCAGCAGTACCAACAGGGGGCTTGTGACCGGGGAGCTGTTTTTT. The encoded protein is CASSTNRGLVTGELFF.

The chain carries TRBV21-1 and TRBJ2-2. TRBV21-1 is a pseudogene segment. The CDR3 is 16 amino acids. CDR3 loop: CASSKDRGAWTGELFF. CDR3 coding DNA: TGTGCCAGCAGCAAAGATAGGGGGGCATGGACCGGGGAGCTGTTTTTT.

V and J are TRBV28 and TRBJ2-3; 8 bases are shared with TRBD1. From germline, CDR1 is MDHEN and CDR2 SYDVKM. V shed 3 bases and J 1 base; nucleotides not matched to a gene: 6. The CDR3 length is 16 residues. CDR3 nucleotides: TGTGCCAGCAGTTTTTCAGGGGGCGGGGGCACAGATACGCAGTATTTT. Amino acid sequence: CASSFSGGGGTDTQYF.

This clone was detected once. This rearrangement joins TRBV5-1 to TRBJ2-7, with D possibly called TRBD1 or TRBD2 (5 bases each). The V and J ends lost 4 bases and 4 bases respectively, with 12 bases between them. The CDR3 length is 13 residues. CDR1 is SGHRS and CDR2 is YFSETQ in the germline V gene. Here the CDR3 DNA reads TGCGCCAGCAGCCCCGGGACGAGATACGAGCAGTACTTC. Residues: CASSPGTRYEQYF.

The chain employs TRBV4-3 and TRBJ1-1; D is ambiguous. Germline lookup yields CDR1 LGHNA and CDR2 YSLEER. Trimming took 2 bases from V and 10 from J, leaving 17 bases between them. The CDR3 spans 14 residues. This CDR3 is CASSQTASRRLAFF. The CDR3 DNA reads TGCGCCAGCAGCCAAACCGCATCAAGGAGATTAGCTTTCTTT.

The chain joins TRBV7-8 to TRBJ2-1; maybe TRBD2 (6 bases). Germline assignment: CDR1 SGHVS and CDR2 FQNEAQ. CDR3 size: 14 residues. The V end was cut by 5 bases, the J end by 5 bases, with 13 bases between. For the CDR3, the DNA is TGTGCCAGCAGCCCGCGACTAGAAAACAATGAGCAGTTCTTC. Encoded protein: CASSPRLENNEQFF.

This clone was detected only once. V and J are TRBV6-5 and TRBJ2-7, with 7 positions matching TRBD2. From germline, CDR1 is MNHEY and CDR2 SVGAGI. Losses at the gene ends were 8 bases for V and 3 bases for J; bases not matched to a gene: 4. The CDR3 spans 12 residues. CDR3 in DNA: TGTGCCAGCGGGACTAACATCTACGAGCAGTACTTC. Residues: CASGTNIYEQYF.

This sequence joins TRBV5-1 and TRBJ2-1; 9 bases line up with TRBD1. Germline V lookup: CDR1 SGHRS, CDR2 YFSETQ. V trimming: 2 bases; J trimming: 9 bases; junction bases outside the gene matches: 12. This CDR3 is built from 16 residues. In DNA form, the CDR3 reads TGCGCCAGCAGCTTACCAGGGGACAGGGCAACGAGTGAGCAGTTCTTC. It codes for CASSLPGDRATSEQFF.